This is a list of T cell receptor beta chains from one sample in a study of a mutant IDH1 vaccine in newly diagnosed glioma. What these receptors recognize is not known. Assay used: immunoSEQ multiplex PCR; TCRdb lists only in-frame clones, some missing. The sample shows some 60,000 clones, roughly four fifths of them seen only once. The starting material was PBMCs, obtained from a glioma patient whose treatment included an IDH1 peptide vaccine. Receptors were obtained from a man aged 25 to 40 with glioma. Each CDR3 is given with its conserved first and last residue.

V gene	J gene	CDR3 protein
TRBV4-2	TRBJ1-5	CASSREQGYLPQHF
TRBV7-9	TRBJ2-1	CASSLPHYNEQFF
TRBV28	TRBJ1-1	CASSWGSTQGNAFF
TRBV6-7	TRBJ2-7	CASKQEIISYEQYF
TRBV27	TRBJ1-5	CASSWTGGYQPQHF
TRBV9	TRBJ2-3	CASSPTADTQYF
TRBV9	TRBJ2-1	CASRPATSGISEQFF
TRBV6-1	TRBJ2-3	CASSEMRILGSSTDTQYF
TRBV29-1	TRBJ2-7	CSVGQGAGEQYF
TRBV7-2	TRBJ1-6	CASSRDSPLHF
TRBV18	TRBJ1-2	CASSPGPNHHGYTF
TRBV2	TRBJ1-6	CASSDQGGSSPLHF
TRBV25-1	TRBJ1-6	CASSSLRGDSPLHF
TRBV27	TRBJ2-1	CASSSRPTGWDEQFF
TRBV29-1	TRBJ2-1	CSVEAGGTSKQFF
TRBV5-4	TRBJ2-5	CASSRREAGETQYF
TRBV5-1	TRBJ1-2	CASSPMGALFYGYTF
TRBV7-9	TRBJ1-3	CASSLTASGNTIYF
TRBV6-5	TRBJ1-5	CASRGDRRGNQPQHF
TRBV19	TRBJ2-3	CASTQRGDLSTDTQYF
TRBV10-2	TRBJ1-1	CASSEQGNTEAFF
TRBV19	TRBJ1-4	CASSLPGSGGNEKLFF
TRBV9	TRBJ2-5	CASSQAGGPETQYF
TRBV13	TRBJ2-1	CASSLGLVIGRANEQFF
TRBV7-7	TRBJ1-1	CASSQSVSTEAFF
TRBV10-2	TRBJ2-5	CASSATSGEVTQYF
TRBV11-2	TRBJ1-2	CASSAGINYGYTF
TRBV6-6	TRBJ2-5	CASSLAGGSTQYF
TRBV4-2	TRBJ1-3	CASSQGRTGPSGNTIYF
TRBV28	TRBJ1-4	CASSLGEKLFF
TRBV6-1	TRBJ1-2	CASSEGGGYGYTF
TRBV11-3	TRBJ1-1	CASSLERNTEAFF
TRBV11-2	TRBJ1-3	CASSGQGAGNTIYF
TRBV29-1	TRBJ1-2	CSVVSQNYGYTF
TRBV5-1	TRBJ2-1	CASSLAGSPYEQFF
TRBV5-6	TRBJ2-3	CASSLILAGGSTDTQYF
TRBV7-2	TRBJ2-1	CASMPAGGHNEQFF
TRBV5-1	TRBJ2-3	CASSEGQGRDTQYF
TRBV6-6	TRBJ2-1	CASSPPRKEQFF
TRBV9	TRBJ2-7	CASSVLSSYEQYF
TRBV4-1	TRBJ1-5	CASGGQGNQPQHF
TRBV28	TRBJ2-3	CASSSTKSSTDTQYF
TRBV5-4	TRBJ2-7	CASSMTSGGPDYEQYF
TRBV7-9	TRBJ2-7	CASSSQLKAWDTHF
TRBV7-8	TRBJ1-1	CASSFRTGGSEAFF
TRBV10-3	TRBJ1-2	CAISEGENYGYTF
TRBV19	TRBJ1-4	CASSNQGAREKLFF
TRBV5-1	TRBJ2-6	CASSLAAGLTGANVLTF
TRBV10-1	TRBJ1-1	CASSRRQSKKARAGDCEAFF
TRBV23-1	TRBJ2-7	CASSLIPLGFFYEQYF
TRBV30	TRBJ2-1	CAWSRLWGQGGNNEQFF
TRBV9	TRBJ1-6	CASSVGGLNSPLHF
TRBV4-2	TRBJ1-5	CASSFLGTNQPQHF
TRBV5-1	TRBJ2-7	CASSLAQGLSYEQYF
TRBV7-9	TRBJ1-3	CASSLVSGTSGNTIYF
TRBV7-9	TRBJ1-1	CASSQYRGTEAFF
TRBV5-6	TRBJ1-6	CASSLQTNSPLHF